Listed below are T cell receptor beta chains from one sample, sequenced in a study of cytomegalovirus exposure and HLA in healthy donors. Generated by immunoSEQ multiplex PCR, the TCRdb table keeps only in-frame clones and is missing some. The data contain around 100,000 clones, roughly 80% of them singletons. What was sequenced was PBMCs. All receptors come from a man aged 25 to 40 in good health and CMV-seropositive. The CDR3 runs from the conserved cysteine through the conserved F or W. A D gene is named only where the DNA matches it firmly. Size is omitted from some rows. Given values are once, few, many or a class for expanded clones.

d_call	clone_size	v_call	j_call	cdr3_nt	cdr3_aa
NA	NA	TRBV27	TRBJ2-7	TGTGCCAGCAGTTTTACATCCGACTACGAGCAGTACTTC	CASSFTSDYEQYF
TRBD1	NA	TRBV6-1	TRBJ2-5	TGTGCCATCCATACAACAGGGGGCTACGGGACCCAGTACTTC	CAIHTTGGYGTQYF
NA	NA	TRBV6-1	TRBJ1-2	TGTGCCAGCAGTGAATGGCAGGGTGATGGCTACACCTTC	CASSEWQGDGYTF
NA	NA	TRBV5-6	TRBJ1-2	TGTGCCAGCAGCTCCCAGGTTGTCTATGGCTACACCTTC	CASSSQVVYGYTF
TRBD1	NA	TRBV4-1	TRBJ1-2	TGCGCCAGCAGCCACCCGCTCAGACAGGGGAACTATGGCTACACCTTC	CASSHPLRQGNYGYTF
NA	NA	TRBV2	TRBJ1-5	TGTGCCAGCACACGTGAGGGTTCTAATCAGCCCCAGCATTTT	CASTREGSNQPQHF
NA	NA	TRBV4-1	TRBJ1-2	TGCGCCAGCAGCCATTTGTTCAGGGCCGACTATGGCTACACCTTC	CASSHLFRADYGYTF
TRBD1	NA	TRBV14	TRBJ1-6	TGTGCCAGCAGCCAGAGCTCATTCCGGGACAGGCGGAGGCGCCTCCACTTT	CASSQSSFRDRRRRLHF
NA	NA	TRBV19	TRBJ2-1	TGTGCCACCACGGGGACTCACAATGAGCAGTTCTTC	CATTGTHNEQFF
NA	once	TRBV7-9	TRBJ2-5	TGTGCCAGCAGCCGAACAGGTTATTCTCAGGAGACCCAGTACTTC	CASSRTGYSQETQYF
TRBD1	once	TRBV18	TRBJ2-7	TGTGCCAGCTCACGCACAGGGGGCTTCTCCTACGAGCAGTACTTC	CASSRTGGFSYEQYF
NA	few	TRBV5-5	TRBJ1-1	TGTGCCAGCAGCTTTCTAGAGAAAAACACTGAAGCTTTCTTT	CASSFLEKNTEAFF
NA	once	TRBV5-4	TRBJ2-5	TGTGCCAGCAGCTTGGCCGGGGGCCAAGAGACCCAGTACTTC	CASSLAGGQETQYF
NA	NA	TRBV7-3	TRBJ2-6	TGTGCCAGCAGAAGAGGGGGCTCTGGGGCCAACGTCCTGACTTTC	CASRRGGSGANVLTF
NA	once	TRBV5-1	TRBJ2-3	TGCGCCAGCAGCCCCTTTGGTGGGAGAATAGATACGCAGTATTTT	CASSPFGGRIDTQYF
NA	NA	TRBV6-5	TRBJ2-1	TGTGCCAGCAGTTCGGACTGGGCGAATGAGCAGTTCTTC	CASSSDWANEQFF
TRBD1	NA	TRBV18	TRBJ1-4	TGTGCCAGCTCACCGGAGGACAGGGTATGGGGCAGAACCCCTGTGGAACTGTTTTTT	CASSPEDRVWGRTPVELFF
NA	NA	TRBV12-5	TRBJ1-5	TGTGCTAGTGGTTTGGAACAAACACGGCGAGAGGGTGGGGTCAATCAGCCCCAGCATTTT	CASGLEQTRREGGVNQPQHF
NA	NA	TRBV30	TRBJ1-6	TGTGCCTGGAGTGTAGCCAGGGCGGAATCACCCCTCCACTTT	CAWSVARAESPLHF
TRBD1	once	TRBV7-2	TRBJ1-1	TGTGCCAGCAGCTTAGGGAGCGGGACAGGTACTGAAGCTTTCTTT	CASSLGSGTGTEAFF
NA	NA	TRBV5-6	TRBJ2-1	TGTGCCAGCAGCTTGGTTGTCAGCAGGGAGCAGTTCTTC	CASSLVVSREQFF
TRBD1	few	TRBV30	TRBJ2-7	TGTGCCTTAACAAACAGGGGGTTGACCTACGAGCAGTACTTC	CALTNRGLTYEQYF
NA	NA	TRBV6-5	TRBJ1-2	TGTGCCAGCAGTTACTCGACGCCTACTATCAACTATGGCTACACCTTC	CASSYSTPTINYGYTF
TRBD1	NA	TRBV7-2	TRBJ2-7	TGTGCCAGCAGCTTCCGGGACAGCACCTACGAGCAGTACTTC	CASSFRDSTYEQYF
NA	NA	TRBV7-9	TRBJ1-2	TGTGCCAGCAGCAGTGGGGGGAGGGATGCGAACTATGGCTACACCTTC	CASSSGGRDANYGYTF
TRBD2	once	TRBV20-1	TRBJ2-1	TGCAGCGCATACGGGGGGGATGAGCAGTTCTTC	CSAYGGDEQFF
NA	NA	TRBV5-1	TRBJ1-4	TGCGCCAGCAGCTTGGGGCCACCTAATGAAAAACTGTTTTTT	CASSLGPPNEKLFF